Listed here are 19 T cell receptor beta chains from one sample, sequenced in a study of T cells in Graves' hyperthyroidism and ophthalmopathy (dated by TCRdb to the late 2010s). Libraries were constructed by multiplex PCR. The sequencer listed for this sample is Illumina HiSeq 2000. The TCR beta CDR3 regions were amplified from the RNA transcripts. A first-round RT-PCR of the TCR CDR3 used the HTBI primer set with the Qiagen OneStep RT-PCR kit. The raw public data were reprocessed by TCRdb itself: fastp quality trimming at Q25, MiXCR clonotype calling, in-frame beta chains only. Rows with one shared CDR3 protein collapse into an entry with the most common genes and DNA. The sample table contains 500,000 to 600,000 distinct CDR3 sequences; only one count was recorded for 16% of them. The ten largest make up about 17% of the sample. Sequenced input: blood. The receptors derive from a woman between 18 and 29 years old with Graves' hyperthyroidism.

The genes are TRBV6-1 and TRBJ2-3; TRBD2 is a possible D gene (5 bases). Germline CDR1 MNHNS, CDR2 SASEGT. The germline V and J ends were trimmed by 3 bases and 0 bases, with 16 bases remaining between them. The CDR3 contains 17 residues. The CDR3 DNA reads as TGTGCCAGCAGTGACCCCATCGGAGGCAGTAGCACAGATACGCAGTATTTT. This sequence encodes CASSDPIGGSSTDTQYF.

The sample holds many counts of this clonotype. The genes are TRBV5-6 and TRBJ2-7; D might be TRBD1 (6 bases). Germline V gene sequence: CDR1 SGHDT, CDR2 YYEEEE. Trimming removed 4 bases at V and 3 bases at J, with 20 bases between. The length of the CDR3 is 16 residues. This chain's CDR3 is CASSRLEQGFSYEQYF. The CDR3 DNA reads as TGTGCCAGCAGCCGTCTTGAACAGGGATTTAGCTACGAGCAGTACTTC. Supplemented by reference TRBV5-6 and TRBJ2-7, the full variable domain reads DAGVTQSPTHLIKTRGQQVTLRCSPKSGHDTVSWYQQALGQGPQFIFQYYEEEERQRGNFPDRFSGHQFPNYSSELNVNALLLGDSALYLCASSRLEQGFSYEQYFGPGTRLTVT.

This clonotype was picked up many times. The chain is built from TRBV27 and TRBJ2-5; 14 nucleotides align to TRBD2. CDR1 MNHEY and CDR2 SMNVEV come from the germline V gene (reference sequence). V shed 5 bases and J 4 bases; nucleotides not matched to a gene: 6. The CDR3 extends over 16 amino acids. The CDR3 DNA reads as TGTGCCAGCAGTATAAGACTAGCGGGGGGGCTAGAGACCCAGTACTTC. This translates into CASSIRLAGGLETQYF.

This rearrangement joins TRBV12-5 to TRBJ2-2, with TRBD1 matching 8 bases. CDR3 length: 17 amino acids. The V gene's germline CDR1 is LGHNT and CDR2 FRNRAP. The ends lost 1 base at V and 2 bases at J; junction bases unmatched: 6. CDR3 in DNA: TGTGCTAGTGGTTTGGGAAGGGACAGGAGTAACACCGGGGAGCTGTTTTTT. Encoded protein: CASGLGRDRSNTGELFF.

The chain recombines TRBV9 with TRBJ1-2, with TRBD1 as a possible D gene (6 bases). The CDR3 runs 14 residues. The V gene lost 2 bases and the J gene lost 3 bases, with 11 bases spanning the gap. Looked up from germline, CDR1 is SGDLS and CDR2 is YYNGEE. CDR3 region: CASSVGGGHYGYTF. The DNA for the CDR3 is TGTGCCAGCAGCGTGGGTGGGGGCCACTATGGCTACACCTTC.

Many counts were recorded for this clonotype. V usage is TRBV4-2 and J usage is TRBJ2-5, with 8 bases identical to TRBD2. Per the germline V gene, CDR1 is LGHNA and CDR2 is YNFKEQ. CDR3 length: 16 amino acids. V was clipped by 1 base and J by 2 bases; unmatched bases: 6. As DNA, the CDR3 is TGTGCCAGCAGCCAAGTCGGAGCGGGGGAACAAGAGACCCAGTACTTC. This translates into CASSQVGAGEQETQYF.

V gene TRBV15 combines with J gene TRBJ2-7, with D tentatively TRBD1 (5 bases). Germline V lookup: CDR1 LNHNV, CDR2 YYDKDF (reference sequence). The V and J ends lost 1 base and 5 bases respectively, with 9 bases between them. CDR3 length: 13 amino acids. The CDR3 DNA reads TGTGCCACCAGCAGAGTAGGGGCCCACGAGCAGTACTTC. This gives the protein CATSRVGAHEQYF.

The V call is TRBV7-9, the J call TRBJ1-6, with D perhaps matching TRBD1 (5 bases). The V gene lost 6 bases and the J gene lost 0 bases, with 18 bases spanning the gap. The CDR3 is made up of 18 amino acids. Germline CDR1 is SEHNR and CDR2 is FQNEAQ (reference sequence). This CDR3 is CASSIPVRGSSYNSPLHF. The DNA of the CDR3 is TGTGCCAGCAGTATTCCCGTGCGGGGGAGCTCCTATAATTCACCCCTCCACTTT.

This clonotype was seen only a few times. The rearrangement joins TRBV6-1 to TRBJ1-4; 10 bases match TRBD1. Germline-derived CDR1 and CDR2 are MNHNS and SASEGT. The CDR3 has 13 residues. Germline trimming cut 6 bases from V and 7 bases from J; bases unmatched to any gene: 2. The CDR3, as DNA: TGTGCCAGCAGGGACAGGGGGTCTGAAAAACTGTTTTTT. Encoded protein: CASRDRGSEKLFF.

This clonotype was seen many times. The chain has TRBV12-3 or TRBV12-4 and TRBJ2-1, with 12 positions matching TRBD2. This CDR3 has 17 amino acids. V was clipped by 4 bases and J by 1 base; unmatched bases: 5. The CDR3 is CASSSPTSGSSYNEQFF. The DNA of the CDR3 is TGTGCCAGCAGTTCCCCGACTAGCGGGAGTTCCTACAATGAGCAGTTCTTC.

As for this clonotype: One end of the junction fails to match germline, which may point to a read error. The chain couples TRBV5-1 to TRBJ1-2; 9 bases map to TRBD1. In germline, CDR1 is SGHRS, CDR2 YFSETQ. The CDR3 runs 15 residues. CDR3 protein: CASSLGQGKGYGHTF. The CDR3 DNA sequence: TGTGCCAGCAGCTTAGGACAGGGGAAGGGCTATGGCCACACCTTC.

The sample holds a few counts of this clonotype. This chain connects TRBV7-2 to TRBJ1-2, with D unresolved. The V gene lost 6 bases and the J gene lost 5 bases, with 10 bases spanning the gap. The CDR3 is 12 residues long. CDR1 is SGHTA, CDR2 FQGNSA, per germline. The DNA for the CDR3 is TGTGCCAGCAGTATGGACTTTTATGGCTACACCTTC. Translating gives CASSMDFYGYTF.

This clonotype was seen repeatedly, ten times or more. The chain couples TRBV28 to TRBJ2-2; D call uncertain. The CDR3 is 13 amino acids. Germline lookup yields CDR1 MDHEN and CDR2 SYDVKM. Trimming removed 6 bases from V and 4 bases from J, with 9 bases in between. The DNA for the CDR3 is TGTGCCAGCAGGAGGCATGGCACCGGGGAGCTGTTTTTT. It yields the protein CASRRHGTGELFF. The full variable domain, rest sourced from reference TRBV28 and TRBJ2-2, is DVKVTQSSRYLVKRTGEKVFLECVQDMDHENMFWYRQDPGLGLRLIYFSYDVKMKEKGDIPEGYSVSREKKERFSLILESASTNQTSMYLCASRRHGTGELFFGEGSRLTVL.

The chain combines TRBV5-1 with TRBJ2-5; TRBD2 might be the D (5 bases). V lost 5 bases, J lost 1 base, and 12 bases lay in between. The CDR3 is made up of 14 amino acids. Germline lookup yields CDR1 SGHRS and CDR2 YFSETQ. CDR3 coding DNA: TGCGCCAGCAGTAACAATCGGGGCCAAGAGACCCAGTACTTC. Residues: CASSNNRGQETQYF.

The chain has TRBV20-1 and TRBJ2-1, with D perhaps matching TRBD2 (7 bases). CDR1 DFQATT and CDR2 SNEGSKA come from the germline V gene (reference sequence). The CDR3 consists of 14 residues. Trimming cost V 6 bases and J 8 bases, with 20 bases left between them. In DNA form, the CDR3 reads TGCAGTGCCGGACGGGGGGCGGCCGTTGATGAGCAGTTCTTC. Translation: CSAGRGAAVDEQFF.

This clonotype was picked up many times. J is TRBJ2-4 and V is TRBV12-3 or TRBV12-4; D gene uncertain. V was trimmed by 3 bases and J by 2 bases, leaving 8 bases between them. The CDR3 is 14 amino acids. This CDR3 reads CASSFSHPKNIQYF. The CDR3 DNA reads TGTGCCAGCAGTTTTTCACATCCCAAAAACATTCAGTACTTC.

This chain joins TRBV20-1 and TRBJ2-7; 9 bases align to TRBD2. The CDR3 has 13 residues. The germline gives CDR1 DFQATT, CDR2 SNEGSKA (reference sequence). The J segment lost 3 bases and the V segment lost 6 bases, leaving 6 bases of the junction unmatched. The CDR3 nucleotides are TGCAGTGCGCTGAGACTAGCGGACTACGAGCAGTACTTC. Encoded protein: CSALRLADYEQYF.

This chain joins TRBV5-6 and TRBJ1-1; 12 bases match TRBD1. This CDR3 region has 14 residues. V lost 4 bases and J lost 6; bases outside the gene matches: 4. Looked up from germline, CDR1 is SGHDT and CDR2 is YYEEEE. The CDR3 DNA reads as TGTGCCAGCAGCGCGGGACAGGGGGCCCCTGAAGCTTTCTTT. This sequence encodes CASSAGQGAPEAFF.

There are a few counts of this clonotype. This chain uses TRBV12-3 or TRBV12-4 with TRBJ2-1; 13 positions match TRBD2. Trimming at V came to 3 bases and at J to 8 bases, leaving 4 bases not matched to a gene. This CDR3 comprises 15 residues. This chain's CDR3 is CASSLTSGGLYEQFF. The CDR3 DNA follows: TGTGCCAGCAGTTTGACTAGCGGGGGGCTCTATGAGCAGTTCTTC.